This T cell receptor beta chain was found in a study of cytotoxic CD8 clonotypes in ibrutinib-treated CLL. In the study overall: The patient breakdown showed some eleven relapsed/refractory and more than 14 treatment-naive cases, with about 17 IGHV unmutated. A median 12 months of treatment, range 6 to 36, preceded the collection of response samples.

Profiled with immunoSEQ multiplex PCR; TCRdb holds only in-frame clones, not every one. The data contain almost 45,000 clones, almost 70% of them singletons. Germline CDR1 reads SGHNT; CDR2 reads YENEEA. There are 15 residues in the CDR3. Trimming cost V 5 bases and J 6 bases; bases outside gene matches: 8. About this clone itself: Its antigen remains unidentified.

With cryopreserved PBMCs as the source, roughly 1.8 micrograms of genomic DNA went to TCR beta libraries. Notes on the study in general: Clonality was higher at ibrutinib response and returned toward baseline at progression.

This clonotype was obtained from a human donor with chronic lymphocytic leukemia. Sequencing used PBMCs, obtained after 12 months of ibrutinib treatment. The V gene is TRBV11-3, the J gene TRBJ2-1, with 9 nucleotides matching TRBD2. CDR3 residues: CASSPQLAGSNEQFF. The CDR3 nucleotides read TGTGCCAGCAGCCCCCAACTAGCGGGTTCCAATGAGCAGTTCTTC. Together with reference TRBV11-3 and TRBJ2-1, the CDR3 gives the full variable domain: EAGVVQSPRYKIIEKKQPVAFWCNPISGHNTLYWYLQNLGQGPELLIRYENEEAVDDSQLPKDRFSAERLKGVDSTLKIQPAELGDSAVYLCASSPQLAGSNEQFFGPGTRLTVL.